The 4 T cell receptor beta chains in this list originate from one sample, sequenced in a study of T cell changes during pregnancy in multiple sclerosis. Generated by immunoSEQ multiplex PCR, the TCRdb table keeps only in-frame clones and is missing some. The table lists roughly 48,000 clones, 94% of them singletons. This material consisted of CD4+ T cells from peripheral blood mononuclear cells, taken in the first trimester of pregnancy. The receptors come from a female donor with multiple sclerosis, enrolled in a pregnancy study.

The chain recombines TRBV5-5 with TRBJ1-5; D uncertain. Germline CDR1 reads SGHKS; CDR2 reads YYEKEE (reference sequence). The CDR3 runs to 13 residues. V was clipped by 0 bases and J by 5 bases, with 6 bases between them. The CDR3 DNA reads TGTGCCAGCAGCTTGGGAGCCTATCAGCCCCAGCATTTT. The encoded protein is CASSLGAYQPQHF.

This chain's CDR3 is CASSLGPRRVAGNTIYF. The CDR3 DNA is TGTGCCAGCAGCTTGGGGCCCCGCAGGGTAGCAGGAAACACCATATATTTT. This chain connects TRBV5-4 to TRBJ1-3; weak D call: TRBD1 (5 bases). The ends were cut back, 0 bases at V and 4 bases at J, with 17 bases in the middle. The CDR3 covers 17 residues. The germline gives CDR1 SGHNT, CDR2 YYREEE (reference sequence).

The CDR3 DNA is TGTGCCAGCAGCGGGCATAGCGGGGGGCCCACCGGGGAGCTGTTTTTT. Translation gives CASSGHSGGPTGELFF. V gene TRBV9 combines with J gene TRBJ2-2, with 10 bases that match TRBD2. J gave up 4 bases and V 3 bases, and 6 bases lay outside the gene matches. The CDR3 has 16 amino acids. Per the germline V gene, CDR1 is SGDLS and CDR2 is YYNGEE.

V and J are TRBV7-3 and TRBJ2-2; 14 bases are shared with TRBD2. The CDR3 length is 18 residues. In germline, CDR1 is SGHTA, CDR2 FQGTGA. Germline trimming cut 3 bases from V and 5 bases from J; bases unmatched to any gene: 8. CDR3 in amino acids: CASSFRLAGGQRTGELFF. The DNA for the CDR3 is TGTGCCAGCAGCTTTCGACTAGCGGGGGGGCAGAGGACCGGGGAGCTGTTTTTT. Full variable domain (rest looked up from reference TRBV7-3 and TRBJ2-2): GAGVSQTPSNKVTEKGKYVELRCDPISGHTALYWYRQSLGQGPEFLIYFQGTGAADDSGLPNDRFFAVRPEGSVSTLKIQRTERGDSAVYLCASSFRLAGGQRTGELFFGEGSRLTVL.